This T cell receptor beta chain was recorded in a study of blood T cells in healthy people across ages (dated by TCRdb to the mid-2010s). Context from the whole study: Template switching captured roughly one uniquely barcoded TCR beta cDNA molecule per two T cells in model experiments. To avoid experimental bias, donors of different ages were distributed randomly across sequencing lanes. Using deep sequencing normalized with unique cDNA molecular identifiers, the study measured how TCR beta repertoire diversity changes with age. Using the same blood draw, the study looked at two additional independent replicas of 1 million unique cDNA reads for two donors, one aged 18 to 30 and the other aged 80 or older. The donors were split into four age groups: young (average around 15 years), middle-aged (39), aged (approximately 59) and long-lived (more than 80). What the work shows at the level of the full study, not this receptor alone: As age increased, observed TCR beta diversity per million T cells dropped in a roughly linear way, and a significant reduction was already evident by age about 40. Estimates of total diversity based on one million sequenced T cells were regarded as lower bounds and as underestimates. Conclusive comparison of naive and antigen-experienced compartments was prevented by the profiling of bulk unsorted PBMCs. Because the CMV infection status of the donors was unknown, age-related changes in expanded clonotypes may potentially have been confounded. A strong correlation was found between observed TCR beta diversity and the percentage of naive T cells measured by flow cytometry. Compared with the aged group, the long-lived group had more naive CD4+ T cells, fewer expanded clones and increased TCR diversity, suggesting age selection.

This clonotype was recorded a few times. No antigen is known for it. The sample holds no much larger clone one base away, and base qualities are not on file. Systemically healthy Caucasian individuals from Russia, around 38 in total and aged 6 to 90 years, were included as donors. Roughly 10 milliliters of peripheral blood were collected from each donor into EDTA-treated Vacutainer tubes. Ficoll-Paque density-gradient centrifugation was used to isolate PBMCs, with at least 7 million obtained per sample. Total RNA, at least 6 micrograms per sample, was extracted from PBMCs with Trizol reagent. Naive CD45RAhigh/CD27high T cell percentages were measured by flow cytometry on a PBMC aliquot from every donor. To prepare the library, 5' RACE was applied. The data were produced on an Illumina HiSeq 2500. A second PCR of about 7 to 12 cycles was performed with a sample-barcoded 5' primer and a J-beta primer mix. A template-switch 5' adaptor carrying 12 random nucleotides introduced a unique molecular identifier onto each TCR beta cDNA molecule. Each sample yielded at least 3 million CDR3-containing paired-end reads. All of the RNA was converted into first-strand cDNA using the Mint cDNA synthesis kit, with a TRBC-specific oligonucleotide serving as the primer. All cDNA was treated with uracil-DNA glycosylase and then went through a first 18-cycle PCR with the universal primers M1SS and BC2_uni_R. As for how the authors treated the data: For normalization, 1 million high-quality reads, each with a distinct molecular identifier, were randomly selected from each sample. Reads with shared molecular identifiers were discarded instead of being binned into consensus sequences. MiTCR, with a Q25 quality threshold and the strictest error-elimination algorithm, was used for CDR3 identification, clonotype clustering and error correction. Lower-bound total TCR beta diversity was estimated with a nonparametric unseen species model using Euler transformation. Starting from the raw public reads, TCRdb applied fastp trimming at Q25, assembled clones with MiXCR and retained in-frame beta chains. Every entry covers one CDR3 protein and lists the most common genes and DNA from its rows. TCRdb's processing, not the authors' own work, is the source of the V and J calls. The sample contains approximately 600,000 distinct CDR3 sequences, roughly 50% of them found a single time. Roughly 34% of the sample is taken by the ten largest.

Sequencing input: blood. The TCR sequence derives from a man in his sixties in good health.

The nucleotides read TGCAGCGTTGAACCGCAGGGTGGTGAGACCCAGTACTTC. It translates as CSVEPQGGETQYF. The rearrangement combines TRBV29-1 with TRBJ2-4; the best D guess is TRBD1, with 5 bases matching. The J call is doubtful: the DNA matches TRBJ2-5 better. Sequences SQVTM (CDR1) and ANQGSEA (CDR2) are obtained from the germline V gene. Reading from cysteine to phenylalanine, the CDR3 counts 13 amino acids. The read is trimmed to its CDR3 DNA, 39 bases read in frame from base 1.